This T cell receptor beta chain was obtained from a study of control samples from healthy donors and cancer patients. This CDR3 has 14 amino acids. J gave up 8 bases and V 6 bases, and 10 bases lay outside the gene matches. Germline CDR1 and CDR2: MNHEY and SMNVEV (reference sequence). This table comes from immunoSEQ multiplex PCR, and its TCRdb copy is limited to in-frame clones, with some not included. The sample shows roughly 99,000 clones, roughly four fifths of them seen only once. This rearrangement joins TRBV27 to TRBJ2-1; the match to TRBD2 covers 7 bases. The TCR sequence derives from a man in his sixties in good health. Sequencing used blood. CDR3 amino acids: CASREGLVGHEQFF. CDR3 DNA sequence: TGTGCCAGCAGGGAAGGACTAGTCGGTCATGAGCAGTTCTTC.